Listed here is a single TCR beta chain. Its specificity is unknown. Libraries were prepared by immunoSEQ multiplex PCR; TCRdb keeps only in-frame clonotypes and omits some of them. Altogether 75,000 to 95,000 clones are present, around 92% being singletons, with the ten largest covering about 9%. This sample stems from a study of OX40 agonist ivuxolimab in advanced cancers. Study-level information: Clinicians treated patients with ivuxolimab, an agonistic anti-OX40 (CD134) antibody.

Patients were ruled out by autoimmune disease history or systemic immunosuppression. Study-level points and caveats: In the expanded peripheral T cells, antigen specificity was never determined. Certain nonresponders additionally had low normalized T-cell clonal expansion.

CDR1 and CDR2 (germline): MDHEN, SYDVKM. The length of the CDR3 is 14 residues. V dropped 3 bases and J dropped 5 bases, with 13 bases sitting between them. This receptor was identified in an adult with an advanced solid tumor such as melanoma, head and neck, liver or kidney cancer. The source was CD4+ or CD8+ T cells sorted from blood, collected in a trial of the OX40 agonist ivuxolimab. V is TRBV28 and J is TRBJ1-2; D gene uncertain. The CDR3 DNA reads TGTGCCAGCAGTTTTGGGTACAACAGTTATGGCTACACCTTC. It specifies CASSFGYNSYGYTF.